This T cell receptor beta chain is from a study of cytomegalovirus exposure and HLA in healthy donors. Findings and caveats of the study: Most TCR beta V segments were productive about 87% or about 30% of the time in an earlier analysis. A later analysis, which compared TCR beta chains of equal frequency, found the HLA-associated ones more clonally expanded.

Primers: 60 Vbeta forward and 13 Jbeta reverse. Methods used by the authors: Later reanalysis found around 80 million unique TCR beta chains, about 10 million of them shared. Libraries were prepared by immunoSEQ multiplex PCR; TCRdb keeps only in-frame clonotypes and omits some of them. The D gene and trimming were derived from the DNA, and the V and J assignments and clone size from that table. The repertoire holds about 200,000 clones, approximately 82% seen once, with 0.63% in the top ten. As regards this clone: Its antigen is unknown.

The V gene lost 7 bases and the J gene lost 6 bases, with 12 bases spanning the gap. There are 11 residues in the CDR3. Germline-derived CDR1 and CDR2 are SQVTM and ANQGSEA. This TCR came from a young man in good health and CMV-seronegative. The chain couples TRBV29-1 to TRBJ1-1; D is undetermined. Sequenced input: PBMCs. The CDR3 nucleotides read TGCAGCGCGCTCCTCACAGCTGAAGCTTTCTTT. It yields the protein CSALLTAEAFF.